This T cell receptor (beta chain) was recorded in a study of OX40 agonist ivuxolimab in advanced cancers. The study's findings and limits: More expanded clones were seen, on average, in CD8+ T cells than in CD4+. Relatively little clonal expansion, among the lowest observed, appeared in partial responders at 0.1-3.0 mg/kg.

Assay used: immunoSEQ multiplex PCR; TCRdb lists only in-frame clones, some missing. There are around 29,000 clones in the sample; about 88% occur only once, and roughly 18% lies in the top ten. Comments on this clone: Its antigen is not known.

Trimming shortened V by 2 bases and J by 0 bases, and 14 bases separated the two germline ends. The CDR3 has 15 residues. Germline V gene data show CDR1 as SQVTM and CDR2 as ANQGSEA. The sample here was CD4+ or CD8+ T cells sorted from blood, taken in a trial of the OX40 agonist ivuxolimab. The chain has TRBV29-1 and TRBJ2-7, with D possibly being TRBD2 (5 bases). The origin of this receptor is an adult with an advanced solid tumor such as melanoma, head and neck, liver or kidney cancer. The CDR3 sequence is CSVESLTGSSYEQYF. In DNA, the CDR3 is TGCAGCGTTGAATCCCTGACGGGGAGCTCCTACGAGCAGTACTTC.